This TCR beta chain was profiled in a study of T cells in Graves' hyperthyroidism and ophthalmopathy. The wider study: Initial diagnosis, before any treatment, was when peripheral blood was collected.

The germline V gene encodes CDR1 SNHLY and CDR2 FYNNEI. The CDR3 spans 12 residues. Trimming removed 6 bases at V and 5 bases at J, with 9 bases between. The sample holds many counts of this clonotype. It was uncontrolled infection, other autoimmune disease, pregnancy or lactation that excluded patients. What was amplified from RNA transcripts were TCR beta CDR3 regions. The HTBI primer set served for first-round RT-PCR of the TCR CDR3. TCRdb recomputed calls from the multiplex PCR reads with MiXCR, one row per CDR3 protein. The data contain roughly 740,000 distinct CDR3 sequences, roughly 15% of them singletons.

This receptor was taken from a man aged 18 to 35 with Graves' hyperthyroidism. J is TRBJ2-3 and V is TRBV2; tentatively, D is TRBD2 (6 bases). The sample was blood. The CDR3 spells CASSVGGDTQYF. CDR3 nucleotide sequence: TGTGCCAGCAGCGTGGGGGGAGATACGCAGTATTTT.